This TCR beta chain emerged from a study of cytomegalovirus exposure and HLA in healthy donors. Findings of the study overall: The study found most TCR sequences rare, yet found some public TCRs in many donors. Across donors, presence/absence analyses took sequencing depth to be roughly uniform.

PCR primers comprised 60 Vbeta and 13 Jbeta primers. Some clones are missing from TCRdb's copy, which holds only in-frame ones; the method was immunoSEQ multiplex PCR. This sample has 150,000 to 200,000 clones, with about 81% found just once. Nominally healthy donors provided the samples, though records likely missed some immune exposures. This clone is a singleton in its sample. As yet, its antigen is unknown. The source of this sequence is a man aged 35 to 55 in good health and CMV-seronegative. The specimen was PBMCs.

CDR3 in amino acids: CAWSVKLNQPQHF. The CDR3 DNA reads as TGTGCCTGGAGTGTGAAGCTGAATCAGCCCCAGCATTTT. The J gene is TRBJ1-5, the V gene TRBV30; D ambiguous. The CDR3 consists of 13 residues. Germline lookup yields CDR1 GTSNPN and CDR2 SVGIG (reference sequence). Trimming took off 0 bases at V and 4 bases at J, with 7 bases between the two ends.